This T cell receptor beta chain was documented in a study of T cell responses to AZD1222 COVID-19 vaccine. Study-wide results and caveats: Samples come after the peak T cell response, not at day 14.

Repertoires were generated with immunoSEQ multiplex PCR, while TCRdb's copy carries only in-frame clones and drops some. The top ten hold 5% to 6.5% of the sample, which has around 140,000 clones, more than 85% seen once. CDR1 is SGHRS, CDR2 YFSETQ, per germline. There are 15 residues in the CDR3. After removal of 0 bases from V and 5 bases from J, the junction contained 4 bases not matched to a gene. This clone showed up just once. What it binds is not known. The chain is built from TRBV5-1 and TRBJ2-3; 9 bases match TRBD2. This sample comprised peripheral blood, obtained on day 0 of AZD1222 vaccination. This sequence originates from an adult in good health. Here the CDR3 DNA reads TGCGCCAGCAGCTTGGTAGCGGGAGCGATAGATACGCAGTATTTT. Amino acids: CASSLVAGAIDTQYF.